Each of the 16 T cell receptor beta chains below was sequenced from the same sample in a study of vaccination and CD4 T cells after COVID-19. These receptors' targets are unknown. As for treatment: roughly 11-day PBMC culture with coronavirus spike peptide pools or control peptides (ViraFEST assay). Ahead of the COVID-19 pandemic (2011-2018), the CD4+ T cells of the unexposed donor were collected. Cultured CD4+ T cell DNA underwent sequencing with the Oncomine TCR Beta short-read assay. One entry per CDR3 protein, called by TCRdb with MiXCR from the PCR reads. The sample contains about 7,200 distinct CDR3 sequences, around 25% of which appear only once. Sequencing was carried out using CD4+ T cells from blood, cultured in vitro. These receptors all stem from a human donor in good health.

Only a few counts were recorded for this clonotype. At one boundary the junction diverges from the germline segment, which might be a read error. V and J are TRBV20-1 and TRBJ1-2; 8 bases match TRBD1. CDR1 is DFQATT and CDR2 is SNEGSKA in the germline V gene (reference sequence). This CDR3 is 12 amino acids long. The CDR3 coding sequence is TGCAGTGCTGGAGACAGGGGCCAGGGCTACACCTTC. As protein: CSAGDRGQGYTF.

This rearrangement joins TRBV6-5 to TRBJ1-5; D might be TRBD1 (6 bases). The germline CDR1 and CDR2 sequences are MNHEY and SVGAGI. Trimming removed 2 bases at V and 7 bases at J, with 18 bases between. This CDR3 has 16 amino acids. In DNA, the CDR3 is TGTGCCAGCAGTTACAAGAAGGATTTTGGGGGCCAGCCCCAGCATTTT. Its protein is CASSYKKDFGGQPQHF.

By its share, this clonotype is medium-sized. This chain links TRBV27 with TRBJ1-2, with 9 bases aligning to TRBD1. The CDR3 has 15 residues. Germline CDR1 reads MNHEY; CDR2 reads SMNVEV (reference sequence). V was pared by 4 bases and J by 8 bases, with 11 bases of the junction left unmatched. CDR3 amino acids: CASSSLLTGGNGYTF. The CDR3 region has the DNA TGTGCCAGCAGTTCCCTACTCACAGGGGGCAACGGCTACACCTTC.

The chain uses TRBV5-1 and TRBJ1-1; no definite D call. Trimming shortened V by 0 bases and J by 4 bases, and 16 bases separated the two germline ends. This CDR3 contains 16 residues. The germline CDR1 and CDR2 sequences are SGHRS and YFSETQ. CDR3: CASSLDFSEGGTEAFF. CDR3 in DNA: TGCGCCAGCAGCTTGGATTTCTCGGAGGGCGGCACTGAAGCTTTCTTT.

A few counts support this clonotype. J is TRBJ1-1 and V is TRBV25-1; weak D call: TRBD1 (5 bases). There are 15 residues in the CDR3. Germline values: CDR1 MGHDK, CDR2 SYGVNS. The V and J ends lost 3 bases and 4 bases respectively, with 15 bases between them. The CDR3 spells CASSDRLTGGTEAFF. CDR3 coding DNA: TGTGCCAGCAGTGATCGATTGACGGGGGGCACTGAAGCTTTCTTT.

The chain links TRBV10-3 to TRBJ2-6, with D possibly matching TRBD2 (6 bases). Germline assignment: CDR1 ENHRY and CDR2 SYGVKD. Trimming stripped 4 bases from V and 3 bases from J, with 19 bases between. The CDR3 totals 18 residues. CDR3 nucleotides: TGTGCCATCAGTGTATTGGGATGGGGGACTGATGGGGCCAACGTCCTGACTTTC. It encodes CAISVLGWGTDGANVLTF.

V and J are TRBV6-5 and TRBJ2-5; the D is unclear. CDR1 is MNHEY, CDR2 SVGAGI, per germline. The CDR3 has 12 amino acids. V lost 4 bases to trimming and J lost 4 bases, with 7 bases between them. The CDR3 bases are TGTGCCAGCAGTTCCCAGAGAGAGACCCAGTACTTC. This codes for CASSSQRETQYF.

The sample holds a few counts of this clonotype. The chain is built from TRBV20-1 and TRBJ1-1; D unresolved. The CDR3 length is 11 residues. CDR1 and CDR2 (germline): DFQATT, SNEGSKA (reference sequence). CDR3 amino acids: CSTVFNTEAFF. In nucleotides, the CDR3 is TGCAGCACAGTTTTTAACACTGAAGCTTTCTTT.

By sample fraction, this clonotype is medium-sized (0.01 to 0.1%). The chain is built from TRBV20-1 and TRBJ1-3; D may be TRBD1 (5 bases). The CDR3 has 14 residues. The V and J ends lost 1 base and 8 bases respectively, with 15 bases between them. Germline V gene sequence: CDR1 DFQATT, CDR2 SNEGSKA (reference sequence). CDR3 sequence: CSARGGTGVDTIYF. The CDR3 DNA sequence: TGCAGTGCTAGAGGTGGGACCGGGGTGGACACCATATATTTT.

This clonotype ranks as medium-sized. The rearrangement uses TRBV7-7 and TRBJ2-2; D not certain. The germline CDR1 and CDR2 sequences are SSHAT and FNYEAQ (reference sequence). V lost 5 bases to trimming and J lost 0 bases, with 19 bases between them. The CDR3 totals 18 residues. The CDR3 nucleotides read TGTGCCAGCAGCCCTGACTCTATCGGGCGGCCGAACACCGGGGAGCTGTTTTTT. Its protein is CASSPDSIGRPNTGELFF. The whole variable domain, remainder taken from reference TRBV7-7 and TRBJ2-2, is GAGVSQSPRYKVTKRGQDVTLRCDPISSHATLYWYQQALGQGPEFLTYFNYEAQPDKSGLPSDRFSAERPEGSISTLTIQRTEQRDSAMYRCASSPDSIGRPNTGELFFGEGSRLTVL.

The chain couples TRBV6-2 or TRBV6-3 to TRBJ1-2; D unclear. The germline gives CDR1 MNHEY, CDR2 SVGEGT. V lost 5 bases to trimming and J lost 6 bases, with 7 bases between them. CDR3 length equals 11 residues. The DNA of the CDR3 is TGTGCCAGCAGTGAGGGCGATGGCTACACCTTC. This sequence encodes CASSEGDGYTF.

This clonotype was seen only a few times. The chain combines TRBV27 with TRBJ1-2, with 7 positions matching TRBD1. Germline CDR1 is MNHEY and CDR2 is SMNVEV (reference sequence). Unmatched junction bases numbered 7, after V lost 7 bases and J lost 2 bases. CDR3 length equals 14 residues. The CDR3 DNA sequence: TGTGCCAGCACCTCAAGGGGGCGGAACTATGGCTACACCTTC. This sequence encodes CASTSRGRNYGYTF.

The gene calls are TRBV11-2 and TRBJ1-2; tentatively, D is TRBD1 (6 bases). The CDR3 contains 16 residues. The germline CDR1 and CDR2 sequences are SGHAT and FQNNGV. V dropped 7 bases and J dropped 7 bases, with 25 bases sitting between them. CDR3 coding DNA: TGTGCCAGCACCGAAAAGGGGGGGGGGCGCCTTTTTGGCTACACCTTC. Its protein product is CASTEKGGGRLFGYTF.

J is TRBJ2-7 and V is TRBV12-3 or TRBV12-4, with a weak D call TRBD2 (6 bases). The CDR3 is made up of 14 amino acids. The V end lost 3 bases, the J end lost 6 bases, and 15 bases lay between the germline ends. CDR3 residues: CASSFQGGVGEQYF. CDR3 coding DNA: TGTGCCAGCAGTTTCCAGGGAGGCGTGGGCGAGCAGTACTTC.

This clonotype was observed a handful of times. The chain uses TRBV10-2 and TRBJ1-6; the D gene is possibly TRBD1 (5 bases). Germline CDR1 WSHSY, CDR2 SAAADI. The V and J ends lost 8 bases and 4 bases respectively, with 15 bases between them. The length of the CDR3 is 15 residues. For the CDR3, the DNA is TGCGCCAGCTTAGGGACGGGTCTGTATAATTCACCCCTCCACTTT. Translating gives CASLGTGLYNSPLHF.

The gene calls are TRBV7-9 and TRBJ1-2; 11 nucleotides agree with TRBD1. V was pared by 8 bases and J by 7 bases, with 6 bases of the junction left unmatched. CDR3 length: 13 amino acids. CDR1 and CDR2 (germline): SEHNR, FQNEAQ (reference sequence). CDR3 residues: CASRDRGISGYTF. DNA of the CDR3: TGTGCCAGCCGGGACAGGGGGATCAGTGGCTACACCTTC.